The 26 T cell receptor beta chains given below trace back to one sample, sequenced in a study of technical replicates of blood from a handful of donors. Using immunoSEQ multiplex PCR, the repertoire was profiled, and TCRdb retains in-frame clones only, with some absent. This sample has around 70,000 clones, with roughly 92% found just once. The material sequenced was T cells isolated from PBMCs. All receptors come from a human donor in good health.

CDR3 DNA: TGTGCCAGCAGCATAGGACAGGGCTACGAGCAGTACTTC. It specifies CASSIGQGYEQYF. This chain joins TRBV7-3 and TRBJ2-7, with 8 bases aligning to TRBD1. V lost 5 bases to trimming and J lost 3 bases; unmatched junction nucleotides: 3. Germline assignment: CDR1 SGHTA and CDR2 FQGTGA. The CDR3 spans 13 residues.

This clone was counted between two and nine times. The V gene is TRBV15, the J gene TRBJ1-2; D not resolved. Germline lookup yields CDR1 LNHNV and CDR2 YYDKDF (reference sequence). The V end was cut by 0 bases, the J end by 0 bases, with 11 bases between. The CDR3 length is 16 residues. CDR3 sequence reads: CATSRDPTVTNYGYTF. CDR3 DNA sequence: TGTGCCACCAGCAGAGATCCCACAGTTACTAACTATGGCTACACCTTC.

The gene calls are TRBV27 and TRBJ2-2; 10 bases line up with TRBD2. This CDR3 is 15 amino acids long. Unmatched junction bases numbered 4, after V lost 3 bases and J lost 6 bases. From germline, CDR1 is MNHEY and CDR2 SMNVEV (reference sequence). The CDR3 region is CASSFQREGPGELFF. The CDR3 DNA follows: TGTGCCAGCAGTTTCCAGCGGGAGGGCCCCGGGGAGCTGTTTTTT.

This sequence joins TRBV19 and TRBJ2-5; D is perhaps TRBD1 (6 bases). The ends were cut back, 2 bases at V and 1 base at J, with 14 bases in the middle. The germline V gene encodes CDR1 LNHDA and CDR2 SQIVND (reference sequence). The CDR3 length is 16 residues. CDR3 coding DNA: TGTGCCAGTAGTATAATCGGACAGCGTAGCCAAGAGACCCAGTACTTC. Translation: CASSIIGQRSQETQYF.

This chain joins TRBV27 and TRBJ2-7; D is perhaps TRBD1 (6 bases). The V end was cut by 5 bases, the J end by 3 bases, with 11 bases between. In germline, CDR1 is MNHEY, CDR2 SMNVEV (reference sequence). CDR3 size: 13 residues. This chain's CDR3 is CASSGDRFYEQYF. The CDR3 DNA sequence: TGTGCCAGCAGTGGAGACAGGTTCTACGAGCAGTACTTC.

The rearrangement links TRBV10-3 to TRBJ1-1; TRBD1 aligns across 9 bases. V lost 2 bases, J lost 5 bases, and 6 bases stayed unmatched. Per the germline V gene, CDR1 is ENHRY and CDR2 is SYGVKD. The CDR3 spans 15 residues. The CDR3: CAISEHNRGRTEAFF. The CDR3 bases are TGTGCCATCAGTGAGCACAACAGGGGGCGGACTGAAGCTTTCTTT.

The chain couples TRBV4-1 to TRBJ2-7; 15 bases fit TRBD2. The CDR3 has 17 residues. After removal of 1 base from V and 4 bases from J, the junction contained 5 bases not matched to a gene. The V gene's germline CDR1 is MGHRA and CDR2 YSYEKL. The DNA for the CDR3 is TGCGCCAGCAGCCAAGGGGGGACTAGCGGGAGGTATTACGAGCAGTACTTC. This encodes CASSQGGTSGRYYEQYF.

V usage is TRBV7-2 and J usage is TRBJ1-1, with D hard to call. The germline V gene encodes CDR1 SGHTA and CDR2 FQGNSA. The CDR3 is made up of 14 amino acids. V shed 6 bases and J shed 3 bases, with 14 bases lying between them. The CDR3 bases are TGTGCCAGCAGTAATCTACCGGGAGACACTGAAGCTTTCTTT. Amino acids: CASSNLPGDTEAFF.

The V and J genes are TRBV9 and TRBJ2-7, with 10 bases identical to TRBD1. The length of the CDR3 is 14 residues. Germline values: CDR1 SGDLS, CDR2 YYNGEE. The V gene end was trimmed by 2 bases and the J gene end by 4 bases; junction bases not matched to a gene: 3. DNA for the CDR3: TGTGCCAGCAGCGTTGGGGACAGGGGTTACGAGCAGTACTTC. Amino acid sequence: CASSVGDRGYEQYF.

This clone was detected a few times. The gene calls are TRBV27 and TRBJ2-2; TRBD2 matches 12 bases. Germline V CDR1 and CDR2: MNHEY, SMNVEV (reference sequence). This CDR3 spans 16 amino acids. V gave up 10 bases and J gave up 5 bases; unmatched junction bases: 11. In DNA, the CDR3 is TGTGCCACCAAGCAAGGGACTAGCGGGCGAACCGGGGAGCTGTTTTTT. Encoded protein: CATKQGTSGRTGELFF.

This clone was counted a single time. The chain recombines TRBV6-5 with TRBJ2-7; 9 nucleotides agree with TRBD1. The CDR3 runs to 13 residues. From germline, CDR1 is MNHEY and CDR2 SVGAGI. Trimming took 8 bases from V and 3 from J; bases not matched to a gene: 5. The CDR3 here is CASRDRANYEQYF. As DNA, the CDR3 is TGTGCCAGCCGGGACAGGGCTAACTACGAGCAGTACTTC.

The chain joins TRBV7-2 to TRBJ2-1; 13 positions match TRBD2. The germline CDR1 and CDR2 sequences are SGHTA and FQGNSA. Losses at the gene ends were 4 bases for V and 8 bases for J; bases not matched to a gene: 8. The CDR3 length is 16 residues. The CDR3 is CASSSVLAGGLHEQFF. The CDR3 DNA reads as TGTGCCAGCAGCTCCGTACTAGCGGGAGGGCTCCATGAGCAGTTCTTC.

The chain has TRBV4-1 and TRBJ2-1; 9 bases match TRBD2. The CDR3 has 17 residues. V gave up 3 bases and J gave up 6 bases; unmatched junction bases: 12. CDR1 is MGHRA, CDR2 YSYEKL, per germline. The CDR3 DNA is TGCGCCAGCAGCCAGATCCGACAGCGGGAGGCTTCCAATGAGCAGTTCTTC. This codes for CASSQIRQREASNEQFF.

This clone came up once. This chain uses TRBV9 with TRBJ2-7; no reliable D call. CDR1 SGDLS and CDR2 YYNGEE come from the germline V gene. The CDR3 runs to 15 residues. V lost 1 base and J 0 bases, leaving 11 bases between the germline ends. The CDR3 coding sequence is TGTGCCAGCAGCGTATCTGGCGGAAGCTCCTACGAGCAGTACTTC. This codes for CASSVSGGSSYEQYF. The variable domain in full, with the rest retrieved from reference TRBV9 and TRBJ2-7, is DSGVTQTPKHLITATGQRVTLRCSPRSGDLSVYWYQQSLDQGLQFLIQYYNGEERAKGNILERFSAQQFPDLHSELNLSSLELGDSALYFCASSVSGGSSYEQYFGPGTRLTVT.

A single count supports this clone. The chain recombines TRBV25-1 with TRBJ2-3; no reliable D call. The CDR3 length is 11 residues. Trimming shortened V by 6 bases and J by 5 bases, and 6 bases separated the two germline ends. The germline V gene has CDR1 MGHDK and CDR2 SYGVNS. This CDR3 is CASRLLDTQYF. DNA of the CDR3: TGTGCCAGCAGGCTACTAGATACGCAGTATTTT.

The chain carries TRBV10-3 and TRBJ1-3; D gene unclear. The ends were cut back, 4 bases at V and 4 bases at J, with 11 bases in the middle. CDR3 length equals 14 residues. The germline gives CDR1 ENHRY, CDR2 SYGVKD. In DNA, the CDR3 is TGTGCCATCAGTGTTGGGCAGCTAGGAAACACCATATATTTT. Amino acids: CAISVGQLGNTIYF.

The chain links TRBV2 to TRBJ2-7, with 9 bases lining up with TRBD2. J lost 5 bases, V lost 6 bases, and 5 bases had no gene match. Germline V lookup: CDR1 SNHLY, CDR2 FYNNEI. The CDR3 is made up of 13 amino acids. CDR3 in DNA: TGTGCCAGCAGCAGCGGGAGGATCAACGAGCAGTACTTC. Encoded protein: CASSSGRINEQYF.

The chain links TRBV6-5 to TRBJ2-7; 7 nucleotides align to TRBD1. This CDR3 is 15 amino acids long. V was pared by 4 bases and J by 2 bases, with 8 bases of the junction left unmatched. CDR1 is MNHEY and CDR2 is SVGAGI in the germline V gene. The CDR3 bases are TGTGCCAGCAGTTCTCTGGGGACAGAGGCCTACGAGCAGTACTTC. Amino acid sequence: CASSSLGTEAYEQYF.

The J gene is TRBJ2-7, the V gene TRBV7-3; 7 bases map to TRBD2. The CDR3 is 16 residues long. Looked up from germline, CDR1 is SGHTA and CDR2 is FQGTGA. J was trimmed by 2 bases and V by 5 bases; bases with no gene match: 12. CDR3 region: CASSQIRRGRTYEQYF. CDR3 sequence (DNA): TGTGCCAGCAGCCAAATTCGTCGCGGGAGAACCTACGAGCAGTACTTC.

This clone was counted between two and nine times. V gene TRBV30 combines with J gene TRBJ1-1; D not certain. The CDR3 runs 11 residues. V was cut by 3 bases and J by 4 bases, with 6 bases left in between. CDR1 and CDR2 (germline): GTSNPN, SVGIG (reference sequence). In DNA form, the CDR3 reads TGTGCCTGGAGGCCGGGCACTGAAGCTTTCTTT. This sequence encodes CAWRPGTEAFF.

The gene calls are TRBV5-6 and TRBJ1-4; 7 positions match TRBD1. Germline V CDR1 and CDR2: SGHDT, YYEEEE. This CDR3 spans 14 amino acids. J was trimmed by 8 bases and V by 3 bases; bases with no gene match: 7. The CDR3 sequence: CASSSGGVGEKLFF. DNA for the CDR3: TGTGCCAGCAGCTCAGGGGGAGTCGGCGAAAAACTGTTTTTT.

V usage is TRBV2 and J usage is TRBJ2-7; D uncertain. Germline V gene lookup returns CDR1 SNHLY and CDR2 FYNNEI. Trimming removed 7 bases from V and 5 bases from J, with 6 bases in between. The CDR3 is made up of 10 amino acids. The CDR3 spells CASNIDEQYF. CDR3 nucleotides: TGTGCCAGCAATATAGACGAGCAGTACTTC.

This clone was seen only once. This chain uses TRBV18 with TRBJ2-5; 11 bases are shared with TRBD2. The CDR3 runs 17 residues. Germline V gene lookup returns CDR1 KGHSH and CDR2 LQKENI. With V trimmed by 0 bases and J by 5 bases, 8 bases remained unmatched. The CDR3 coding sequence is TGTGCCAGCTCACCACCGACTAGCGGGACCCGGGGGGAGACCCAGTACTTC. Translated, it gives CASSPPTSGTRGETQYF.

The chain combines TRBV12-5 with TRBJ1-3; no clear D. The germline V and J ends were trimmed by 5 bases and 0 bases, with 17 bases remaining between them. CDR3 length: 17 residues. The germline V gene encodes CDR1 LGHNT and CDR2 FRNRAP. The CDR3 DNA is TGTGCTAGTGGTGATACTCGGTCTTTCCTCTCTGGAAACACCATATATTTT. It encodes CASGDTRSFLSGNTIYF. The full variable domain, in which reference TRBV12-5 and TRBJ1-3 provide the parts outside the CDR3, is DARVTQTPRHKVTEMGQEVTMRCQPILGHNTVFWYRQTMMQGLELLAYFRNRAPLDDSGMPKDRFSAEMPDATLATLKIQPSEPRDSAVYFCASGDTRSFLSGNTIYFGEGSWLTVV.

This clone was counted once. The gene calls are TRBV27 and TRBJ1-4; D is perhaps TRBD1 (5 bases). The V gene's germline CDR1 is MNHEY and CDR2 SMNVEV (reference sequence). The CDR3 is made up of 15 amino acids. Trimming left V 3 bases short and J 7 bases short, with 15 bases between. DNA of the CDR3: TGTGCCAGCAGTTTTTTGGGGGAGGAAAGTGAAAAACTGTTTTTT. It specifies CASSFLGEESEKLFF.

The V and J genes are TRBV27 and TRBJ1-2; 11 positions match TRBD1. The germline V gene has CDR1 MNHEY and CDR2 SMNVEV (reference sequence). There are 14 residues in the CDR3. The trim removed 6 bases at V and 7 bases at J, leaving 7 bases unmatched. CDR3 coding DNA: TGTGCCAGCAGCACGGGACAGGGGGGAGCTGGCTACACCTTC. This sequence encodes CASSTGQGGAGYTF.